The sequence of this TCR beta chain was determined in a study of blood T cell repertoires in COVID-19. CDR1 and CDR2 (germline): SGHRS, YFSETQ. The CDR3 is made up of 15 amino acids. Trimming cost V 5 bases and J 5 bases, with 14 bases left between them. The sample holds one count of this clone. Sequenced by immunoSEQ multiplex PCR; TCRdb stores in-frame clones only, minus some. The table shows roughly 220,000 clones, with 88% occurring only once. The chain couples TRBV5-1 to TRBJ1-6; D is uncertain. The receptor was derived from a woman aged 45 to 65 with acute COVID-19. Sequencing used PBMCs or T cells enriched from blood (not recorded which). The CDR3 loop is CASSRELGDNSPLHF. CDR3 in DNA: TGCGCCAGCAGTAGGGAGTTAGGTGATAATTCACCCCTCCACTTT.